These 18 T cell receptor beta chains originate from one sample sequenced in a study of identical twins. TCRdb redid the calling of the 5' RACE reads with MiXCR, one entry per CDR3 protein. The sample consists of roughly 690,000 distinct CDR3 sequences, roughly 6% of them appearing once. Sequences were obtained from naive T cells sorted from blood. These receptors were obtained from a man aged 18 to 29 in good health.

This clonotype showed up many times. This chain uses TRBV24-1 with TRBJ2-6, with no clear D. Deletions cut 5 bases from V and 4 bases from J, with 5 bases between. CDR1 is KGHDR and CDR2 is SFDVKD in the germline V gene. This CDR3 has 13 residues. CDR3 sequence: CATSVTGANVLTF. The DNA of the CDR3 is TGTGCCACCAGTGTTACCGGGGCCAACGTCCTGACTTTC.

This chain connects TRBV7-9 to TRBJ2-6; D not certain. Trimming pared 7 bases from V and 4 bases from J, leaving 8 bases between. The CDR3 is made up of 13 amino acids. Germline V gives CDR1 SEHNR, CDR2 FQNEAQ (reference sequence). The DNA of the CDR3 is TGTGCCAGCACCATGTGGGGGGCCAACGTCCTGACTTTC. This sequence encodes CASTMWGANVLTF.

The V call is TRBV5-1, the J call TRBJ2-1; no definite D call. With 7 bases removed from V and 3 bases from J, the gap between germline ends came to 11 bases. Germline V lookup: CDR1 SGHRS, CDR2 YFSETQ. The CDR3 loop spans 13 amino acids. CDR3 in DNA: TGCGCCAGCCGTAATAGGGACTACAATGAGCAGTTCTTC. Its translation is CASRNRDYNEQFF.

This clonotype was seen more than once but under ten times. This rearrangement joins TRBV11-1 to TRBJ2-2, with D maybe TRBD1 (6 bases). Germline CDR1 SGHAT, CDR2 FQDESV (reference sequence). The CDR3 contains 19 residues. Trimming removed 2 bases from V and 3 bases from J, with 22 bases in between. CDR3 sequence: CASSLISIIHRVYTGELFF. The DNA of the CDR3 is TGTGCCAGCAGCTTAATTAGCATTATTCACAGGGTTTACACCGGGGAGCTGTTTTTT.

In its sample, this clonotype was seen many times. This chain joins TRBV12-3 or TRBV12-4 and TRBJ2-7; TRBD1 matches 7 bases. The length of the CDR3 is 13 residues. V dropped 6 bases and J dropped 4; count of bases not matched to a gene: 6. The DNA of the CDR3 is TGTGCCAGCAGCACAGGGGAAAGTTACGAGCAGTACTTC. Its translation is CASSTGESYEQYF.

The chain combines TRBV18 with TRBJ2-1; 12 bases map to TRBD2. This CDR3 region has 19 residues. Trimming at V came to 5 bases and at J to 4 bases, leaving 15 bases not matched to a gene. Germline V gene lookup returns CDR1 KGHSH and CDR2 LQKENI. The CDR3 reads CASSSLAGGVLRSYNEQFF. CDR3 sequence (DNA): TGTGCCAGCTCATCACTAGCGGGAGGTGTCTTGCGGTCGTACAATGAGCAGTTCTTC.

This clonotype was observed at least ten times. V usage is TRBV12-3 or TRBV12-4 and J usage is TRBJ2-3; 10 bases are a match to TRBD1. CDR3 length: 14 amino acids. V trimming: 5 bases; J trimming: 7 bases; junction bases outside the gene matches: 6. This chain's CDR3 is CASSTTGGANTQYF. The CDR3 coding sequence is TGTGCCAGCAGTACGACAGGGGGCGCGAATACGCAGTATTTT.

This clonotype was observed at least ten times. The V and J genes are TRBV5-1 and TRBJ2-2; D ambiguous. Per the germline V gene, CDR1 is SGHRS and CDR2 is YFSETQ. V dropped 1 base and J dropped 6 bases, with 10 bases sitting between them. The CDR3 spans 14 residues. Written as DNA, the CDR3 is TGCGCCAGCAGCTTGTTATCGCAGGCCGGGGAGCTGTTTTTT. The encoded protein is CASSLLSQAGELFF.

This clonotype was picked up a small number of times. This sequence joins TRBV7-9 and TRBJ2-3; no definite D call. The germline V gene has CDR1 SEHNR and CDR2 FQNEAQ (reference sequence). The CDR3 is 13 residues long. With 7 bases removed from V and 5 bases from J, the gap between germline ends came to 13 bases. CDR3 protein: CASTAQSGDTQYF. As DNA, the CDR3 is TGTGCCAGCACCGCTCAGTCTGGAGATACGCAGTATTTT. The whole variable domain, remainder taken from reference TRBV7-9 and TRBJ2-3, is DTGVSQNPRHKITKRGQNVTFRCDPISEHNRLYWYRQTLGQGPEFLTYFQNEAQLEKSRLLSDRFSAERPKGSFSTLEIQRTEQGDSAMYLCASTAQSGDTQYFGPGTRLTVL.

This clonotype came up many times. This chain links TRBV5-1 with TRBJ1-1; 9 positions agree with TRBD1. Trimming took 3 bases from V and 2 from J; bases not matched to a gene: 5. The CDR3 loop spans 15 amino acids. Per the germline V gene, CDR1 is SGHRS and CDR2 is YFSETQ. The CDR3 loop is CASSYGDRDNTEAFF. The CDR3 bases are TGCGCCAGCAGCTATGGGGACAGGGATAACACTGAAGCTTTCTTT.

J is TRBJ2-1 and V is TRBV5-4; the D gene is possibly TRBD2 (7 bases). Germline V gene sequence: CDR1 SGHNT, CDR2 YYREEE (reference sequence). This CDR3 is built from 12 residues. V shed 4 bases and J shed 14 bases, with 16 bases lying between them. In DNA, the CDR3 is TGTGCCAGCAGCCTCCCGCAGGGGAGGGAGTTCTTC. Protein sequence: CASSLPQGREFF.

This sequence joins TRBV18 and TRBJ1-1; possible D gene TRBD1, 6 bases. The length of the CDR3 is 14 residues. Trimming removed 5 bases from V and 4 bases from J, with 14 bases in between. Germline assignment: CDR1 KGHSH and CDR2 LQKENI. CDR3 residues: CASSSTGRSTEAFF. The CDR3, as DNA: TGTGCCAGCTCATCCACAGGGCGTAGCACTGAAGCTTTCTTT.

V is TRBV7-9 and J is TRBJ2-5, with 8 positions matching TRBD2. The CDR3 length is 13 residues. Germline assignment: CDR1 SEHNR and CDR2 FQNEAQ (reference sequence). With 11 bases clipped from V and 0 bases from J, the junction kept 5 bases outside the gene matches. DNA of the CDR3: TGTGCCGAAACGGGAGGGGACCAAGAGACCCAGTACTTC. It yields the protein CAETGGDQETQYF.

In this sample, this clonotype turned up a few times. The rearrangement joins TRBV14 to TRBJ2-3; D not resolved. The germline CDR1 and CDR2 sequences are SGHDN and FVKESK. This CDR3 is 14 amino acids long. V dropped 1 base and J dropped 4 bases, with 9 bases sitting between them. CDR3 DNA: TGTGCCAGCAGCCAAGCCAACTTGGCAGATACGCAGTATTTT. It codes for CASSQANLADTQYF.

This clonotype was seen many times. This chain joins TRBV7-9 and TRBJ2-3; 7 nucleotides line up with TRBD2. The CDR3 has 12 amino acids. Germline V gene sequence: CDR1 SEHNR, CDR2 FQNEAQ (reference sequence). CDR3 DNA: TGTGTGAGCGGGGTTAGCACAGATACGCAGTATTTT. Protein: CVSGVSTDTQYF.

This clonotype appeared a few times. The gene calls are TRBV7-6 and TRBJ2-7, with D hard to call. The CDR3 loop spans 17 amino acids. The ends were cut back, 0 bases at V and 5 bases at J, with 20 bases in the middle. Germline CDR1 SGHVS, CDR2 FNYEAQ. CDR3 residues: CASSLAIAAGLNHEQYV. Here the CDR3 DNA reads TGTGCCAGCAGCTTAGCTATTGCTGCAGGCCTAAACCACGAGCAGTACGTC.

This clonotype appeared a few times. This chain joins TRBV7-8 and TRBJ2-1; 11 bases map to TRBD2. With 7 bases clipped from V and 5 bases from J, the junction kept 4 bases outside the gene matches. CDR3 length: 14 amino acids. CDR1 is SGHVS and CDR2 is FQNEAQ in the germline V gene. CDR3 sequence: CASKGLAADNEQFF. The CDR3 DNA is TGTGCCAGCAAGGGACTAGCGGCCGACAATGAGCAGTTCTTC. Looking up the rest from reference TRBV7-8 and TRBJ2-1 gives the full variable domain: GAGVSQSPRYKVAKRGQDVALRCDPISGHVSLFWYQQALGQGPEFLTYFQNEAQLDKSGLPSDRFFAERPEGSVSTLKIQRTQQEDSAVYLCASKGLAADNEQFFGPGTRLTVL.

This chain uses TRBV28 with TRBJ2-6; D perhaps matches TRBD1 (5 bases). Trimming pared 7 bases from V and 2 bases from J, leaving 12 bases between. Germline loops: CDR1 MDHEN, CDR2 SYDVKM. The length of the CDR3 is 15 residues. CDR3 protein: CASIKGVAGANVLTF. For the CDR3, the DNA is TGTGCCAGCATCAAAGGGGTGGCTGGGGCCAACGTCCTGACTTTC.